The 15 T cell receptor beta chains listed next were all sequenced from one sample in a study of cytomegalovirus exposure and HLA in healthy donors. Generated by immunoSEQ multiplex PCR, the TCRdb table keeps only in-frame clones and is missing some. Among under 50,000 clones listed, around 94% were seen once. The sequenced material came from PBMCs. The receptors were sampled from a woman aged 18 to 35 in good health and CMV-seropositive.

In its sample, this clone was seen once. This chain links TRBV7-2 with TRBJ2-3; D uncertain. V shed 4 bases and J shed 2 bases, with 16 bases lying between them. Germline V lookup: CDR1 SGHTA, CDR2 FQGNSA. The CDR3 covers 16 residues. The CDR3 loop reads CASSSLAESDTDTQYF. The CDR3 DNA is TGTGCCAGCAGCTCGTTAGCAGAAAGCGACACAGATACGCAGTATTTT. The full variable domain, in which reference TRBV7-2 and TRBJ2-3 provide the parts outside the CDR3, is GAGVSQSPSNKVTEKGKDVELRCDPISGHTALYWYRQSLGQGLEFLIYFQGNSAPDKSGLPSDRFSAERTGGSVSTLTIQRTQQEDSAVYLCASSSLAESDTDTQYFGPGTRLTVL.

V is TRBV10-3 and J is TRBJ1-1; tentatively, D is TRBD1 (5 bases). This CDR3 spans 13 amino acids. Trimming stripped 6 bases from V and 1 base from J, with 9 bases between. Germline V gene data show CDR1 as ENHRY and CDR2 as SYGVKD. CDR3: CAIRIQGNTEAFF. For the CDR3, the DNA is TGTGCCATCAGGATCCAGGGGAACACTGAAGCTTTCTTT.

The count of this clone is one. This sequence joins TRBV11-3 and TRBJ2-7; perhaps TRBD1 as D (5 bases). Per germline, CDR1 SGHNT and CDR2 YENEEA. CDR3 length: 15 amino acids. V was trimmed by 0 bases and J by 5 bases, leaving 14 bases between them. CDR3 coding DNA: TGTGCCAGCAGCTTAGAAACGGCCAGGGTTCACGAGCAGTACTTC. It yields the protein CASSLETARVHEQYF.

The chain couples TRBV7-9 to TRBJ2-5; TRBD2 might be the D (6 bases). The CDR3 runs 14 residues. Between the trimmed V and J ends, which lost 0 bases and 3 bases, there was a span of 8 bases. CDR1 is SEHNR, CDR2 FQNEAQ, per germline (reference sequence). In DNA, the CDR3 is TGTGCCAGCAGCTTAGCGGGGGGAAAAGAGACCCAGTACTTC. Encoded protein: CASSLAGGKETQYF. The whole variable domain, remainder taken from reference TRBV7-9 and TRBJ2-5, is DTGVSQNPRHKITKRGQNVTFRCDPISEHNRLYWYRQTLGQGPEFLTYFQNEAQLEKSRLLSDRFSAERPKGSFSTLEIQRTEQGDSAMYLCASSLAGGKETQYFGPGTRLLVL.

The chain uses TRBV9 and TRBJ2-1; possible D gene TRBD2, 6 bases. The CDR3 is 13 amino acids. Looked up from germline, CDR1 is SGDLS and CDR2 is YYNGEE. The germline V and J ends were trimmed by 2 bases and 7 bases, with 10 bases remaining between them. As DNA, the CDR3 is TGTGCCAGCAGCGTTGGGGGGATGAATGAGCAGTTCTTC. Translated, it gives CASSVGGMNEQFF.

The J gene is TRBJ2-7, the V gene TRBV5-1; possibly TRBD1 for D (5 bases). Germline CDR1 reads SGHRS; CDR2 reads YFSETQ. The CDR3 length is 13 residues. With 3 bases removed from V and 0 bases from J, the gap between germline ends came to 7 bases. The CDR3 loop is CASSSDTSYEQYF. CDR3 DNA sequence: TGCGCCAGCAGCTCGGACACCTCCTACGAGCAGTACTTC.

The V gene is TRBV6-4, the J gene TRBJ2-2; the D gene is possibly TRBD2 (5 bases). This CDR3 is built from 15 residues. Looked up from germline, CDR1 is MRHNA and CDR2 is SNTAGT. V was pared by 5 bases and J by 0 bases, with 10 bases between. CDR3 in DNA: TGTGCCAGCAGTCCCGGGAACCCGAACACCGGGGAGCTGTTTTTT. This encodes CASSPGNPNTGELFF.

This chain joins TRBV15 and TRBJ1-5; TRBD1 agrees at 7 bases. This CDR3 has 14 amino acids. CDR1 LNHNV and CDR2 YYDKDF come from the germline V gene (reference sequence). Trimming removed 3 bases from V and 6 bases from J; junction bases left unmatched: 5. The CDR3 nucleotides are TGTGCCACCAGCAGCACAGGGGTGGTTCAGCCCCAGCATTTT. Its translation is CATSSTGVVQPQHF.

This clone was detected once. The chain joins TRBV28 to TRBJ2-5; 9 bases line up with TRBD1. The germline V gene encodes CDR1 MDHEN and CDR2 SYDVKM. CDR3 size: 15 residues. V gave up 6 bases and J gave up 5 bases; unmatched junction bases: 10. The CDR3 spells CASSHPGQGGETQYF. The CDR3 DNA reads as TGTGCCAGCAGCCATCCGGGACAGGGAGGGGAGACCCAGTACTTC.

The chain is built from TRBV29-1 and TRBJ2-1, with 12 bases identical to TRBD2. In germline, CDR1 is SQVTM, CDR2 ANQGSEA. This CDR3 contains 16 residues. V was clipped by 4 bases and J by 5 bases; unmatched bases: 9. The CDR3 DNA follows: TGCAGCGTTGCCCTCCGGACTAGCGGGATCAACAATGAGCAGTTCTTC. Its protein is CSVALRTSGINNEQFF.

This clone was detected once. The chain is built from TRBV28 and TRBJ1-1; no clear D gene. Germline V lookup: CDR1 MDHEN, CDR2 SYDVKM. This CDR3 is 14 amino acids long. V lost 5 bases and J 5 bases, leaving 15 bases between the germline ends. The CDR3: CASSPPLRGTEAFF. DNA for the CDR3: TGTGCCAGCAGTCCACCCCTTAGAGGGACTGAAGCTTTCTTT. Full variable domain (outside the CDR3, taken from reference TRBV28 and TRBJ1-1): DVKVTQSSRYLVKRTGEKVFLECVQDMDHENMFWYRQDPGLGLRLIYFSYDVKMKEKGDIPEGYSVSREKKERFSLILESASTNQTSMYLCASSPPLRGTEAFFGQGTRLTVV.

This chain links TRBV6-1 with TRBJ2-7; D is perhaps TRBD1 (5 bases). V was shortened by 10 bases and J by 2 bases, with 12 bases between the two germline ends. This CDR3 region has 12 residues. CDR1 MNHNS and CDR2 SASEGT come from the germline V gene. CDR3 region: CATLGQAYEQYF. CDR3 DNA sequence: TGTGCCACCTTGGGGCAGGCCTACGAGCAGTACTTC.

V is TRBV19 and J is TRBJ2-7, with 10 bases identical to TRBD1. V dropped 4 bases and J dropped 0; count of bases not matched to a gene: 3. CDR1 and CDR2 (germline): LNHDA, SQIVND (reference sequence). The CDR3 is 15 residues long. The CDR3 here is CASSTRQGASYEQYF. CDR3 in DNA: TGTGCCAGTAGTACTAGACAGGGGGCCTCCTACGAGCAGTACTTC. The full variable domain, its missing parts supplied by reference TRBV19 and TRBJ2-7, is DGGITQSPKYLFRKEGQNVTLSCEQNLNHDAMYWYRQDPGQGLRLIYYSQIVNDFQKGDIAEGYSVSREKKESFPLTVTSAQKNPTAFYLCASSTRQGASYEQYFGPGTRLTVT.

This rearrangement joins TRBV6-4 to TRBJ1-1; no firm D call. This CDR3 has 13 amino acids. The germline CDR1 and CDR2 sequences are MRHNA and SNTAGT. Trimming pared 6 bases from V and 1 base from J, leaving 9 bases between. CDR3 sequence (DNA): TGTGCCAGCAGGACAAATTGGAACACTGAAGCTTTCTTT. Translation gives CASRTNWNTEAFF.

V and J are TRBV30 and TRBJ2-2; 11 nucleotides match TRBD1. The germline V gene encodes CDR1 GTSNPN and CDR2 SVGIG (reference sequence). This CDR3 is built from 18 residues. Losses at the gene ends were 1 base for V and 4 bases for J; bases not matched to a gene: 11. The DNA for the CDR3 is TGTGCCTGGAGTGCGGGCCCCCTGGACAGGGGGCCCACCGGGGAGCTGTTTTTT. Translating it yields CAWSAGPLDRGPTGELFF.